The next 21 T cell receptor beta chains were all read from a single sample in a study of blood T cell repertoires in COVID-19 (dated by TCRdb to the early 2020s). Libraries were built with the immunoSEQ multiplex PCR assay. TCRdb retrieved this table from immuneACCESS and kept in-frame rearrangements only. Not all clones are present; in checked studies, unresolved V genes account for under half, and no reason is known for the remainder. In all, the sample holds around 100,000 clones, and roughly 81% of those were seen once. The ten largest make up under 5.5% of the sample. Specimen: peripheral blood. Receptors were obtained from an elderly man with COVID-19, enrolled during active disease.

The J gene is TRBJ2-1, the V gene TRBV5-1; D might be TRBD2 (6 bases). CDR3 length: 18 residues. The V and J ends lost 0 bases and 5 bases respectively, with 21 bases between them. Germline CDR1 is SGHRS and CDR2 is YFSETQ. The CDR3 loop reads CASSLDGIIWRGNNEQFF. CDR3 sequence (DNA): TGCGCCAGCAGCTTGGATGGGATTATATGGCGGGGAAACAATGAGCAGTTCTTC.

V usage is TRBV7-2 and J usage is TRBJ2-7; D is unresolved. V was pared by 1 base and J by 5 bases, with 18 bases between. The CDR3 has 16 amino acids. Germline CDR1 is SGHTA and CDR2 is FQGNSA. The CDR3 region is CASSLVAAPQSHEQYF. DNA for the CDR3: TGTGCCAGCAGCTTAGTGGCGGCACCTCAGTCACACGAGCAGTACTTC.

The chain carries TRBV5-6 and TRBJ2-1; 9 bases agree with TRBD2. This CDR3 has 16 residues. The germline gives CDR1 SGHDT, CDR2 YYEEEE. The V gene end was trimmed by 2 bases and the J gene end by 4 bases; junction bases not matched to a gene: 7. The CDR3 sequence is CASSFSGTSRYNEQFF. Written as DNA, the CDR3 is TGTGCCAGCAGCTTTTCCGGGACTAGCCGTTACAATGAGCAGTTCTTC.

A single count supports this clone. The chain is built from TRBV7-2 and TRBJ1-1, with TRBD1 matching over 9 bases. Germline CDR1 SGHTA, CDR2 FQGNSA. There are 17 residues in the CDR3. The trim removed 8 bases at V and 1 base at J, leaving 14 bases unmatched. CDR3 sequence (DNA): TGTGCCAGCCCCGTCCTGGAAGGGGGACAGGGGAACACTGAAGCTTTCTTT. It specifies CASPVLEGGQGNTEAFF. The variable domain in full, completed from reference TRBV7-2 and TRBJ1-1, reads GAGVSQSPSNKVTEKGKDVELRCDPISGHTALYWYRQSLGQGLEFLIYFQGNSAPDKSGLPSDRFSAERTGGSVSTLTIQRTQQEDSAVYLCASPVLEGGQGNTEAFFGQGTRLTVV.

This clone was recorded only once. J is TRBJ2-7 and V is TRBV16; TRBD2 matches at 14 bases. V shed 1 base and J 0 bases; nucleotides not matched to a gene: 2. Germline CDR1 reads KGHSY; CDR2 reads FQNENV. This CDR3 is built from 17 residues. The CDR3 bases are TGTGCCAGCAGCCAATGGGGACTAGCGGGGGCCTCCTACGAGCAGTACTTC. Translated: CASSQWGLAGASYEQYF.

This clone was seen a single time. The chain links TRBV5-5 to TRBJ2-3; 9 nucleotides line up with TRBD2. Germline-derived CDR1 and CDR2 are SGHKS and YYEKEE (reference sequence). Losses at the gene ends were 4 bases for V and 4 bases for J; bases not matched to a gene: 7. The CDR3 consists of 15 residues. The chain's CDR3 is CASSPRVAGADTQYF. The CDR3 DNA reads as TGTGCCAGCAGCCCCCGCGTAGCGGGAGCAGATACGCAGTATTTT.

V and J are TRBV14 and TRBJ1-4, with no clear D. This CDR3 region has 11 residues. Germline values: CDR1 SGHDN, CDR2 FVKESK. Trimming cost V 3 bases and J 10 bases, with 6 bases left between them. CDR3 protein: CASSHPGKLFF. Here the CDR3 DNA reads TGTGCCAGCAGCCATCCGGGAAAACTGTTTTTT. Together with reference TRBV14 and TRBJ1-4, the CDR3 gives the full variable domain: EAGVTQFPSHSVIEKGQTVTLRCDPISGHDNLYWYRRVMGKEIKFLLHFVKESKQDESGMPNNRFLAERTGGTYSTLKVQPAELEDSGVYFCASSHPGKLFFGSGTQLSVL.

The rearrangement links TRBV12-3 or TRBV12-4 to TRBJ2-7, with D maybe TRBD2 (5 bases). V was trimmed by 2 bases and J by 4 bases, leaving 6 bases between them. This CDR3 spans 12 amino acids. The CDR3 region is CASSLRGYEQYF. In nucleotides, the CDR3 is TGTGCCAGCAGTTTACGCGGGTACGAGCAGTACTTC.

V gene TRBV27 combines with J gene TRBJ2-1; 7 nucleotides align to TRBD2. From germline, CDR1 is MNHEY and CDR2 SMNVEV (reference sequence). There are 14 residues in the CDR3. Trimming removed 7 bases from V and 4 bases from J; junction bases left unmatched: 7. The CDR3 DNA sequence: TGTGCCAGCACCGCGGGGGAAACTTACAATGAGCAGTTCTTC. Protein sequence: CASTAGETYNEQFF.

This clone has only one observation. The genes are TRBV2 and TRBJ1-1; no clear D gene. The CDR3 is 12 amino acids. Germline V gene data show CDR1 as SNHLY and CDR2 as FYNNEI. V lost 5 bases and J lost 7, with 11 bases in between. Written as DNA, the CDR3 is TGTGCCAGCAGTATCCCCCCGGGTGAAGCTTTCTTT. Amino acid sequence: CASSIPPGEAFF.

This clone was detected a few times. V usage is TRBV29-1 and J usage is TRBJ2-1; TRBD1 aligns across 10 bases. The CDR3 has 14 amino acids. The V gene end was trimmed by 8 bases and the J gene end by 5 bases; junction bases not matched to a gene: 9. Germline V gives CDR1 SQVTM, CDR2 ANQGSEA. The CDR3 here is CSTRDRGRHNEQFF. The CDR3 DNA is TGCAGCACCCGAGACAGGGGGCGACACAATGAGCAGTTCTTC.

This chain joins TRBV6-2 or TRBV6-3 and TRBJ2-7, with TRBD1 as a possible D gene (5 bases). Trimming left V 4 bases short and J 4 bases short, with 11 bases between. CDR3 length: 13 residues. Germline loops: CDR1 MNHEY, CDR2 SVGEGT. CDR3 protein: CASSWGMGYEQYF. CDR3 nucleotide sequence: TGTGCCAGCAGTTGGGGCATGGGTTACGAGCAGTACTTC.

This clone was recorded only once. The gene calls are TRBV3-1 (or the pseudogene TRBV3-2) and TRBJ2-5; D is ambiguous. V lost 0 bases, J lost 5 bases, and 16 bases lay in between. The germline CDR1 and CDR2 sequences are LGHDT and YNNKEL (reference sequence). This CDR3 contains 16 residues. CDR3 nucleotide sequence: TGTGCCAGCAGCCAAGATCAGACTCAGTATGGGGAGACCCAGTACTTC. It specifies CASSQDQTQYGETQYF.

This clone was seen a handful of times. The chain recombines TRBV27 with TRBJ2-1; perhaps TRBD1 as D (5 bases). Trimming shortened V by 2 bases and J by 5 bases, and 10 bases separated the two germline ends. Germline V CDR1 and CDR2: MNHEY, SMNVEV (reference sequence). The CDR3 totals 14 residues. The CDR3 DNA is TGTGCCAGCAGTTTAAACAGGAACAACAATGAGCAGTTCTTC. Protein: CASSLNRNNNEQFF.

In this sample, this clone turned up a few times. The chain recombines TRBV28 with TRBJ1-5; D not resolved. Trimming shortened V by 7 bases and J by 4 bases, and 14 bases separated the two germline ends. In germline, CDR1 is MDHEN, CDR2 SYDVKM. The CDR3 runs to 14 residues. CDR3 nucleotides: TGTGCCAGCACCCAGGCTGGGTTGAATCAGCCCCAGCATTTT. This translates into CASTQAGLNQPQHF.

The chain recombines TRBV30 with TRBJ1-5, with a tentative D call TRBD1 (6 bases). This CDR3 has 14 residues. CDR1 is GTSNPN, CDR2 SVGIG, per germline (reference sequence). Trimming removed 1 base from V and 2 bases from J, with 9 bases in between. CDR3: CAWSEQGRNQPQHF. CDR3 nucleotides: TGTGCCTGGAGTGAACAGGGACGCAATCAGCCCCAGCATTTT.

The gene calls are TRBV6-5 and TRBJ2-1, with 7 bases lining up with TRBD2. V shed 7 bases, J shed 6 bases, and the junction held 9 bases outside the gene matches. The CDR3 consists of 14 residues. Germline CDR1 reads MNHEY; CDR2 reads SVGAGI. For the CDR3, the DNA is TGTGCCAGCACCGCTGGCGGGAGAGGCAATGAGCAGTTCTTC. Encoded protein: CASTAGGRGNEQFF.

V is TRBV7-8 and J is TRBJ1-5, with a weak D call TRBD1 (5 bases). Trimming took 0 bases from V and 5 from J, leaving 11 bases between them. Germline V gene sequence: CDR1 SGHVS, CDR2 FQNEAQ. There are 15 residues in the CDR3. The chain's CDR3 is CASSLALGEDQPQHF. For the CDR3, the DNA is TGTGCCAGCAGCTTAGCGCTGGGGGAGGATCAGCCCCAGCATTTT. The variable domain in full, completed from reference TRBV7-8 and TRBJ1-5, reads GAGVSQSPRYKVAKRGQDVALRCDPISGHVSLFWYQQALGQGPEFLTYFQNEAQLDKSGLPSDRFFAERPEGSVSTLKIQRTQQEDSAVYLCASSLALGEDQPQHFGDGTRLSIL.

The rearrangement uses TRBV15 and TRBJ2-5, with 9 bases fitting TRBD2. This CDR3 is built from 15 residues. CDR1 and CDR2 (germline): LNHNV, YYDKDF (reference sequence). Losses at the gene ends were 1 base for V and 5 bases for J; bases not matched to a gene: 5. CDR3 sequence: CATSRVAGGPETQYF. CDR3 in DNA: TGTGCCACCAGCAGAGTTGCGGGAGGGCCTGAGACCCAGTACTTC.

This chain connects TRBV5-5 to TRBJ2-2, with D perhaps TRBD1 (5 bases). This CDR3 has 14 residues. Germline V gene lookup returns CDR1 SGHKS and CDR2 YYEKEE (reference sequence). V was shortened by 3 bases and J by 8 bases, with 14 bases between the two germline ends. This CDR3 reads CASSSTDLSGELFF. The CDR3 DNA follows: TGTGCCAGCAGCTCGACAGACTTGTCAGGGGAGCTGTTTTTT.

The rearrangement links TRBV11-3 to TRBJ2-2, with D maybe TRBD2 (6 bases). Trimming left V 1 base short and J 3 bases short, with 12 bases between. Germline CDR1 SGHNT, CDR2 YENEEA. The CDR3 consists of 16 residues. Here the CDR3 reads CASSLGGDWYTGELFF. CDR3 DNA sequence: TGTGCCAGCAGCTTAGGGGGGGACTGGTACACCGGGGAGCTGTTTTTT.